The 8 T cell receptor beta chains below were found in one sample sequenced in a study of Ad26.COV2.S vaccination and SARS-CoV-2 variants. This table comes from immunoSEQ multiplex PCR, and its TCRdb copy is limited to in-frame clones, with some not included. Of 150,000 to 200,000 clones in the sample, about 83% were seen once. The sequencing used peripheral blood, collected after recovery from COVID-19. These receptors originate from a human donor who had recovered from COVID-19.

Only one count was recorded for this clone. The chain's CDR3 is CASSLGGGPTNEKLFF. The CDR3 bases are TGTGCCAGCAGCTTGGGGGGTGGGCCAACTAATGAAAAACTGTTTTTT. The chain carries TRBV5-4 and TRBJ1-4, with D hard to call. Between the trimmed V and J ends, which lost 0 bases and 0 bases, there was a span of 9 bases. The length of the CDR3 is 16 residues. CDR1 is SGHNT and CDR2 is YYREEE in the germline V gene (reference sequence).

This chain connects TRBV7-9 to TRBJ2-3; TRBD1 matches at 9 bases. This CDR3 is built from 17 residues. CDR1 and CDR2 (germline): SEHNR, FQNEAQ (reference sequence). The J segment lost 0 bases and the V segment lost 1 base, leaving 5 bases of the junction unmatched. The CDR3: CASSLGGTGLSTDTQYF. In DNA form, the CDR3 reads TGTGCCAGCAGCTTAGGAGGGACAGGGTTAAGCACAGATACGCAGTATTTT.

The chain combines TRBV3-1 (or the pseudogene TRBV3-2) with TRBJ2-3; 12 bases align to TRBD2. The CDR3 spans 16 residues. Looked up from germline, CDR1 is LGHDT and CDR2 is YNNKEL (reference sequence). Germline trimming cut 3 bases from V and 2 bases from J; bases unmatched to any gene: 3. The DNA for the CDR3 is TGTGCCAGCAGCCACACTAGCGGGGGGCCCACAGATACGCAGTATTTT. Translated: CASSHTSGGPTDTQYF.

The chain uses TRBV5-6 and TRBJ1-2, with 10 bases that match TRBD1. Germline V gene sequence: CDR1 SGHDT, CDR2 YYEEEE. The CDR3 extends over 16 amino acids. The trim removed 4 bases at V and 8 bases at J, leaving 14 bases unmatched. The CDR3 loop is CASSREGDRGLRGYTF. The DNA of the CDR3 is TGTGCCAGCAGCCGTGAAGGGGACAGGGGACTTCGAGGCTACACCTTC.

The chain is built from TRBV7-2 and TRBJ1-4; D uncertain. The CDR3 totals 15 residues. Germline CDR1 SGHTA, CDR2 FQGNSA. Trimming removed 4 bases from V and 0 bases from J, with 9 bases in between. CDR3 coding DNA: TGTGCCAGCAGCTCCACATGGGCAACTAATGAAAAACTGTTTTTT. It specifies CASSSTWATNEKLFF.

This chain uses TRBV6-6 with TRBJ1-5; D ambiguous. The germline V gene has CDR1 MNHNY and CDR2 SVGAGI (reference sequence). Trimming shortened V by 0 bases and J by 4 bases, and 7 bases separated the two germline ends. The CDR3 loop spans 14 amino acids. The CDR3 sequence is CASSYSGLNQPQHF. CDR3 in DNA: TGTGCCAGCAGTTACTCAGGACTGAATCAGCCCCAGCATTTT.

This clone has more than one count but fewer than ten. The chain joins TRBV10-3 to TRBJ2-3; D is perhaps TRBD2 (7 bases). The CDR3 length is 13 residues. Germline V gene data show CDR1 as ENHRY and CDR2 as SYGVKD. V lost 6 bases and J 5 bases, leaving 12 bases between the germline ends. The CDR3 DNA sequence: TGTGCCATCAGCGGGGGAGGGGGAGATACGCAGTATTTT. Protein: CAISGGGGDTQYF.

This rearrangement joins TRBV19 to TRBJ2-7; tentative D call: TRBD2 (6 bases). Trimming removed 6 bases from V and 3 bases from J, with 18 bases in between. This CDR3 has 15 amino acids. CDR1 and CDR2 from the germline V gene are LNHDA and SQIVND (reference sequence). CDR3 residues: CASSAPGEGIYEQYF. In DNA, the CDR3 is TGTGCCAGTAGCGCCCCGGGAGAGGGCATCTACGAGCAGTACTTC.